The 23 T cell receptor beta chains presented below share a single source sample, sequenced in a study of CD8+CD57+ T cells in acquired aplastic anemia. Patients picked for sequencing had shown CD8+CD57+ cell expansion detected by flow cytometry. CDR3 and TCR beta VDJ profiling relied on genomic DNA as the template. TCRdb redid the calling of the reads with MiXCR, one entry per CDR3 protein. The sample lists roughly 170,000 distinct CDR3 sequences; nearly 50% were seen once. Sequenced input: sorted CD4+, CD8+, or CD8+CD57+ T cells (not recorded which) from PBMCs. Source of these receptors: a human donor with aplastic anemia.

As concerns this clonotype: A junction end diverges from the germline sequence, so it may reflect a read error. The V and J genes are TRBV7-7 and TRBJ2-3, with D perhaps matching TRBD1 (5 bases). CDR1 and CDR2 (germline): SSHAT, FNYEAQ (reference sequence). CDR3 size: 16 residues. CDR3 bases: TGCGCCAGCAGCCAAGTTTACAACAGGTGGCTTAATACGCAGTATTTT. Translated, it gives CASSQVYNRWLNTQYF.

This chain links TRBV20-1 with TRBJ1-5; TRBD1 might be the D (5 bases). The CDR3 extends over 13 amino acids. Trimming took 5 bases from V and 1 from J, leaving 9 bases between them. The germline V gene encodes CDR1 DFQATT and CDR2 SNEGSKA (reference sequence). The DNA for the CDR3 is TGCAGTGCTGGGAGGGACAGCAATCAGCCCCAGCATTTT. This sequence encodes CSAGRDSNQPQHF.

On this clonotype: A read error is possible here, since a much larger clone lies one base away. This sequence joins TRBV5-6 and TRBJ2-7, with 7 nucleotides matching TRBD1. Germline-derived CDR1 and CDR2 are SGHDT and YYEEEE. The CDR3 totals 16 residues. CDR3 residues: CASSFLSGGEVHEQCF. CDR3 DNA: TGTGCCAGCAGCTTTTTATCAGGGGGTGAAGTCCACGAGCAGTGCTTC. The variable domain in full, completed from reference TRBV5-6 and TRBJ2-7, reads DAGVTQSPTHLIKTRGQQVTLRCSPKSGHDTVSWYQQALGQGPQFIFQYYEEEERQRGNFPDRFSGHQFPNYSSELNVNALLLGDSALYLCASSFLSGGEVHEQCFGPGTRLTVT.

This chain joins TRBV9 and TRBJ2-1; D call uncertain. The germline V gene encodes CDR1 SGDLS and CDR2 YYNGEE. CDR3 size: 12 residues. V lost 0 bases, J lost 4 bases, and 2 bases lay in between. Written as DNA, the CDR3 is TGTGCCAGCAGCGTAGTATACAATGAGCAGTTCTTC. Translating gives CASSVVYNEQFF.

This clonotype was counted only a few times. The chain carries TRBV29-1 and TRBJ2-7, with 8 bases aligning to TRBD2. The germline V gene has CDR1 SQVTM and CDR2 ANQGSEA. V gave up 6 bases and J gave up 2 bases; unmatched junction bases: 6. The CDR3 length is 13 residues. In nucleotides, the CDR3 is TGCAGCGTCGACCCGGGGGGGACCTACGAGCAGTACTTC. Encoded protein: CSVDPGGTYEQYF.

This clonotype has more than one count but fewer than ten. The chain recombines TRBV4-2 with TRBJ2-4; TRBD1 might be the D (7 bases). CDR1 is LGHNA, CDR2 YNFKEQ, per germline. CDR3 length: 16 amino acids. V was pared by 5 bases and J by 0 bases, with 14 bases between. The CDR3 spells CASSGGTVLAKNIQYF. In DNA, the CDR3 is TGTGCCAGCAGCGGGGGGACAGTCCTAGCCAAAAACATTCAGTACTTC.

As concerns this clonotype: A much larger clone lies a single base off, so this may be a read error. No conserved phenylalanine or tryptophan ends this CDR3, so it is likely a read error. Written as DNA, the CDR3 is TGTGCCAGCACCACGACTCGTGGGGCTCACGAGCAGTACCTC. It yields the protein CASTTTRGAHEQYL. The V gene is TRBV12-3 or TRBV12-4, the J gene TRBJ2-7, with a tentative D call TRBD1 (5 bases). Trimming stripped 7 bases from V and 5 bases from J, with 18 bases between. This CDR3 spans 14 amino acids.

Points on this clonotype: A read error may be the cause here, since a much bigger clone is one base away. This sequence joins TRBV6-1 and TRBJ2-1, with TRBD2 matching over 10 bases. This CDR3 comprises 13 residues. Trimming took 4 bases from V and 12 from J; bases not matched to a gene: 6. CDR1 MNHNS and CDR2 SASEGT come from the germline V gene. CDR3 sequence: CASSGLAGLGQFF. The DNA for the CDR3 is TGTGCCAGCAGTGGACTAGCGGGTTTGGGGCAGTTCTTC.

This chain uses TRBV6-2 or TRBV6-3 with TRBJ2-2; tentative D call: TRBD1 (5 bases). The length of the CDR3 is 13 residues. Trimming removed 7 bases at V and 5 bases at J, with 11 bases between. Per the germline V gene, CDR1 is MNHEY and CDR2 is SVGEGT. The CDR3 sequence is CASTQGRTGELFF. CDR3 bases: TGTGCCAGCACTCAGGGAAGGACCGGGGAGCTGTTTTTT.

This clonotype was recorded many times. This rearrangement joins TRBV4-2 to TRBJ2-1, with D perhaps TRBD1 or TRBD2 (6 bases each). The CDR3 runs 15 residues. Germline V gene sequence: CDR1 LGHNA, CDR2 YNFKEQ. The V end was cut by 4 bases, the J end by 5 bases, with 15 bases between. The CDR3 sequence is CASSPGAGRNNEQFF. The CDR3 DNA follows: TGTGCCAGCAGCCCGGGGGCGGGCAGGAACAATGAGCAGTTCTTC.

The V gene is TRBV10-3, the J gene TRBJ2-1; 9 bases line up with TRBD2. Germline CDR1 ENHRY, CDR2 SYGVKD. The CDR3 extends over 12 amino acids. The trim removed 10 bases at V and 6 bases at J, leaving 4 bases unmatched. The CDR3 loop is CATRGLANEQFF. For the CDR3, the DNA is TGTGCCACCAGGGGACTAGCCAATGAGCAGTTCTTC.

This clonotype came up a few times. This chain links TRBV10-3 with TRBJ1-4; D remains ambiguous. The V gene's germline CDR1 is ENHRY and CDR2 SYGVKD. Trimming took 4 bases from V and 4 from J, leaving 7 bases between them. The CDR3 spans 13 residues. In nucleotides, the CDR3 is TGTGCCATCAGTGTTGGGAGTAATGAAAAACTGTTTTTT. The encoded protein is CAISVGSNEKLFF.

This CDR3 is CATSRDFNSPLHF. CDR3 DNA: TGTGCCACCAGCAGAGATTTCAATTCACCCCTCCACTTT. V is TRBV15 and J is TRBJ1-6, with unresolved D. Trimming cost V 0 bases and J 7 bases, with 4 bases left between them. CDR3 length: 13 amino acids. Germline V gene lookup returns CDR1 LNHNV and CDR2 YYDKDF (reference sequence).

This clonotype was found once. The chain links TRBV24-1 to TRBJ2-1; 16 bases line up with TRBD2. V lost 5 bases, J lost 10 bases, and 7 bases stayed unmatched. Germline CDR1 is KGHDR and CDR2 is SFDVKD. The CDR3 runs to 16 residues. CDR3 sequence: CATSGPGLAGGGEQFF. The CDR3, as DNA: TGTGCCACCAGTGGCCCGGGACTAGCGGGAGGGGGGGAGCAGTTCTTC.

This clonotype was counted at least ten times. V gene TRBV5-6 combines with J gene TRBJ1-2; D uncertain. Germline V gives CDR1 SGHDT, CDR2 YYEEEE. The CDR3 totals 13 residues. Trimming removed 2 bases from V and 8 bases from J, with 13 bases in between. The CDR3 coding sequence is TGTGCCAGCAGCTTCCTGGATTTGGGAGGCTACACCTTC. Protein sequence: CASSFLDLGGYTF. The whole variable domain, remainder taken from reference TRBV5-6 and TRBJ1-2, is DAGVTQSPTHLIKTRGQQVTLRCSPKSGHDTVSWYQQALGQGPQFIFQYYEEEERQRGNFPDRFSGHQFPNYSSELNVNALLLGDSALYLCASSFLDLGGYTFGSGTRLTVV.

V gene TRBV7-9 combines with J gene TRBJ2-7; TRBD2 matches at 10 bases. This CDR3 has 14 residues. The V segment lost 5 bases and the J segment 2 bases; nucleotides outside the gene matches: 3. The germline V gene has CDR1 SEHNR and CDR2 FQNEAQ (reference sequence). The CDR3 DNA reads as TGTGCCAGCAGCACGACTAGCGGGCCCTACGAGCAGTACTTC. It translates to CASSTTSGPYEQYF.

This clonotype was counted between two and nine times. The genes are TRBV19 and TRBJ2-7; D may be TRBD1 (5 bases). Trimming took 6 bases from V and 2 from J, leaving 5 bases between them. The CDR3 contains 11 residues. Germline-derived CDR1 and CDR2 are LNHDA and SQIVND (reference sequence). The CDR3 spells CASRTAYEQYF. The DNA for the CDR3 is TGTGCCAGTAGGACAGCCTACGAGCAGTACTTC.

This clonotype has a count of ten or more. The gene calls are TRBV25-1 and TRBJ1-6, with no clear D. Trimming left V 2 bases short and J 2 bases short, with 10 bases between. The CDR3 contains 16 residues. CDR1 is MGHDK, CDR2 SYGVNS, per germline. The CDR3 spells CASSESGVTYNSPLHF. The CDR3 DNA sequence: TGTGCCAGCAGTGAAAGTGGGGTAACCTATAATTCACCCCTCCACTTT.

This chain uses TRBV7-3 with TRBJ2-2; no firm D call. From germline, CDR1 is SGHTA and CDR2 FQGTGA. V shed 5 bases and J shed 5 bases, with 6 bases lying between them. The CDR3 extends over 12 amino acids. The CDR3 loop reads CASSIVTGELFF. DNA of the CDR3: TGTGCCAGCAGCATAGTGACCGGGGAGCTGTTTTTT.

The V and J genes are TRBV24-1 and TRBJ2-7; D is perhaps TRBD1 (7 bases). Germline assignment: CDR1 KGHDR and CDR2 SFDVKD. Trimming took 4 bases from V and 3 from J, leaving 12 bases between them. This CDR3 region has 14 residues. The CDR3 sequence is CATSEAGGNYEQYF. The CDR3 region has the DNA TGTGCCACCAGTGAAGCAGGGGGGAACTACGAGCAGTACTTC.

This clonotype has only a few counts. The chain recombines TRBV2 with TRBJ1-1; no definite D call. CDR3 length: 13 residues. Trimming pared 9 bases from V and 0 bases from J, leaving 11 bases between. Germline V gives CDR1 SNHLY, CDR2 FYNNEI. The CDR3 loop reads CASATGLNTEAFF. The CDR3 region has the DNA TGTGCCAGTGCGACGGGGTTGAACACTGAAGCTTTCTTT.

This clonotype was seen ten or more times. This chain links TRBV2 with TRBJ2-7, with 8 positions matching TRBD1. Germline trimming cut 7 bases from V and 1 base from J; bases unmatched to any gene: 6. Germline V gives CDR1 SNHLY, CDR2 FYNNEI. The CDR3 totals 14 residues. The CDR3 region is CASKTGDGSYEQYF. CDR3 nucleotides: TGTGCCAGCAAGACAGGGGACGGGTCCTACGAGCAGTACTTC.

This clonotype was recorded many times. This chain uses TRBV7-3 with TRBJ2-2; 9 positions match TRBD2. The CDR3 totals 16 residues. The V gene end was trimmed by 5 bases and the J gene end by 7 bases; junction bases not matched to a gene: 11. The germline CDR1 and CDR2 sequences are SGHTA and FQGTGA. This CDR3 is CASSPGGGAAVGELFF. The CDR3 bases are TGTGCCAGCAGCCCGGGCGGGGGGGCCGCGGTCGGGGAGCTGTTTTTT.